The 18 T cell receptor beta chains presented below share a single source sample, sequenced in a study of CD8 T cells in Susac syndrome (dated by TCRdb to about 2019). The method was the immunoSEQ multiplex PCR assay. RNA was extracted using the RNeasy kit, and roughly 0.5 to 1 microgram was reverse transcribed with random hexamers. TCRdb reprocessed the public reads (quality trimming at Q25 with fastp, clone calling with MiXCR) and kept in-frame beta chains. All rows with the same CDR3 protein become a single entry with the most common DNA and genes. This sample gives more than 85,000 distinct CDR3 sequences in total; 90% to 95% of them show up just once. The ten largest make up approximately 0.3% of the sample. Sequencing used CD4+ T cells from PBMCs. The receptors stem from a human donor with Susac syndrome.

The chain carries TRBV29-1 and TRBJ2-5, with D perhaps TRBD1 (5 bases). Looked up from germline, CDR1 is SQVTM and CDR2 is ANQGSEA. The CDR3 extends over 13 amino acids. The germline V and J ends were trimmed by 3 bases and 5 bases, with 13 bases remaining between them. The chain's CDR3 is CSVDREGIETQYF. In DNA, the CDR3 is TGCAGCGTTGACAGGGAAGGTATCGAGACCCAGTACTTC.

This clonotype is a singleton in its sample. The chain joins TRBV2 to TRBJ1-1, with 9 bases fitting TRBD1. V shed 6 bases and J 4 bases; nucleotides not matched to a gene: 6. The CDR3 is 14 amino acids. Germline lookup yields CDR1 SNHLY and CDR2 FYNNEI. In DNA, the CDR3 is TGTGCCAGCAGCCTCGGACAGGGGAGCACTGAAGCTTTCTTT. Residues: CASSLGQGSTEAFF.

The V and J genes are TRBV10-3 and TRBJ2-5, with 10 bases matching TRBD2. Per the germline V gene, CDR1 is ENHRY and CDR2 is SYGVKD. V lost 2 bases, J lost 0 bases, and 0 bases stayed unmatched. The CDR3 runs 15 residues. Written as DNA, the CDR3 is TGTGCCATCAGTGAGGGACTAGCGGACCAAGAGACCCAGTACTTC. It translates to CAISEGLADQETQYF.

CDR3 in amino acids: CASSAASHEQFF. CDR3 DNA sequence: TGTGCCAGCAGTGCAGCCTCCCATGAGCAGTTCTTC. The chain uses TRBV6-5 and TRBJ2-1; D unclear. V lost 5 bases, J lost 8 bases, and 10 bases lay in between. In germline, CDR1 is MNHEY, CDR2 SVGAGI. There are 12 residues in the CDR3.

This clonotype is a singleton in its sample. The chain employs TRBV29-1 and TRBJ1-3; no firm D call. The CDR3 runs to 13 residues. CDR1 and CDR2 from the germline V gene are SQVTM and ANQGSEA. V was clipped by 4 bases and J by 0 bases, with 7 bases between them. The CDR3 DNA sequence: TGCAGCGTTGCACTACACTCTGGAAACACCATATATTTT. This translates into CSVALHSGNTIYF. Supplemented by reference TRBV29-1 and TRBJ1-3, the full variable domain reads SAVISQKPSRDICQRGTSLTIQCQVDSQVTMMFWYRQQPGQSLTLIATANQGSEATYESGFVIDKFPISRPNLTFSTLTVSNMSPEDSSIYLCSVALHSGNTIYFGEGSWLTVV.

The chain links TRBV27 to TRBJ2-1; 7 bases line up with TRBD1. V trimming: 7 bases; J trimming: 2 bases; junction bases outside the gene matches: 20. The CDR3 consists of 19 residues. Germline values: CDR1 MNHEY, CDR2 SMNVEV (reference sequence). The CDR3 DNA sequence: TGTGCCAGCACAAAAAGGGGACAGCCTCGGATGGGAACCTACAATGAGCAGTTCTTC. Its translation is CASTKRGQPRMGTYNEQFF.

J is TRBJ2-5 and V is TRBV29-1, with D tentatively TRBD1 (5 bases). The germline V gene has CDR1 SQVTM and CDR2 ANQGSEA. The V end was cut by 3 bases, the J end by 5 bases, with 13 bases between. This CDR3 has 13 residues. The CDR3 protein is CSVDLGAWETQYF. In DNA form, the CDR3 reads TGCAGCGTTGATCTAGGGGCCTGGGAGACCCAGTACTTC. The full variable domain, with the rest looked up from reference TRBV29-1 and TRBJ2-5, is SAVISQKPSRDICQRGTSLTIQCQVDSQVTMMFWYRQQPGQSLTLIATANQGSEATYESGFVIDKFPISRPNLTFSTLTVSNMSPEDSSIYLCSVDLGAWETQYFGPGTRLLVL.

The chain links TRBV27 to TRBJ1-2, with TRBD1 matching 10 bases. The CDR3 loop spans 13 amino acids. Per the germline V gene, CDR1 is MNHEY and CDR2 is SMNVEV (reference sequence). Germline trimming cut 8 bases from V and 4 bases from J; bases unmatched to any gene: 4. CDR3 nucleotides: TGTGCCAGCGGGGACAGGGGTGCCTATGGCTACACCTTC. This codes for CASGDRGAYGYTF.

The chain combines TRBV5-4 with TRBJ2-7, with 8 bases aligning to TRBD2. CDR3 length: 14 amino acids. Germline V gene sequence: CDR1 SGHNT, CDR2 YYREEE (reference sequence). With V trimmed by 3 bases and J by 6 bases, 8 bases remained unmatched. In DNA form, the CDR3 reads TGTGCCAGCAGCTCGGGACTAGTACTGGTCGAGCAGTACTTC. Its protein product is CASSSGLVLVEQYF.

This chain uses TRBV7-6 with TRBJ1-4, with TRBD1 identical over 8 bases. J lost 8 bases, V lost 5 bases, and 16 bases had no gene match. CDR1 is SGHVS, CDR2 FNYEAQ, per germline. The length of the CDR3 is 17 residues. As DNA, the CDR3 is TGTGCCAGCAGCCACTTTATAGACAGGGGAGGATTCGAAAAACTGTTTTTT. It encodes CASSHFIDRGGFEKLFF.

CDR3 amino acids: CASSPPDLTSYNEQFF. For the CDR3, the DNA is TGTGCCAGCTCACCACCGGACTTGACCTCCTACAATGAGCAGTTCTTC. The chain joins TRBV18 to TRBJ2-1; possibly TRBD2 for D (5 bases). Germline values: CDR1 KGHSH, CDR2 LQKENI. V shed 0 bases and J shed 0 bases, with 9 bases lying between them. The CDR3 consists of 16 residues.

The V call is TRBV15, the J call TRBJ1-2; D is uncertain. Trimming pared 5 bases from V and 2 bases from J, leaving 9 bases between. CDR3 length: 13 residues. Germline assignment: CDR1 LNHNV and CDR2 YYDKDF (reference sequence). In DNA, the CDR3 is TGTGCCACCAGCTCCCTAGGGAACTATGGCTACACCTTC. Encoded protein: CATSSLGNYGYTF.

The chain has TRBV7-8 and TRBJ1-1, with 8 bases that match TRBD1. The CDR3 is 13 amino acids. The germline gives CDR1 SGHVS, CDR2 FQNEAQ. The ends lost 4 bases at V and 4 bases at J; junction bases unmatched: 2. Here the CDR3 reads CASSSTGATEAFF. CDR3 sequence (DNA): TGTGCCAGCAGCTCGACAGGGGCCACTGAAGCTTTCTTT.

The CDR3 loop is CASSFGGAAYEQYF. CDR3 in DNA: TGTGCCAGCAGTTTCGGAGGGGCGGCCTACGAGCAGTACTTC. The rearrangement uses TRBV6-6 and TRBJ2-7; tentative D call: TRBD2 (6 bases). The CDR3 is 14 residues long. CDR1 is MNHNY and CDR2 is SVGAGI in the germline V gene (reference sequence). V lost 4 bases, J lost 2 bases, and 12 bases lay in between.

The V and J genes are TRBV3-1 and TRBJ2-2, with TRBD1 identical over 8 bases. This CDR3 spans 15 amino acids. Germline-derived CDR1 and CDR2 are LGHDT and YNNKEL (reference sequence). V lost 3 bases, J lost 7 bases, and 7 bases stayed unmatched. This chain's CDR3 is CASSQGRGLGGELFF. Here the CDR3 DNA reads TGTGCCAGCAGCCAGGGCAGGGGGCTCGGCGGGGAGCTGTTTTTT.

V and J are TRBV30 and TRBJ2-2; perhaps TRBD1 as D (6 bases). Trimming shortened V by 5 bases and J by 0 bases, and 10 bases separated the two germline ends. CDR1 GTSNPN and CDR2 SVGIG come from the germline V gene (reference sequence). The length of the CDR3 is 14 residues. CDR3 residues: CAWGRQANTGELFF. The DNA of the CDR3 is TGTGCCTGGGGGCGACAGGCGAACACCGGGGAGCTGTTTTTT.

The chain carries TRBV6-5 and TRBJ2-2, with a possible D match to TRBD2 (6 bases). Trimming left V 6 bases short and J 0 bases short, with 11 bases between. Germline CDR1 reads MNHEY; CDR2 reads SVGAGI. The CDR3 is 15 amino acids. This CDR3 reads CASSPTGANTGELFF. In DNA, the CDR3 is TGTGCCAGCAGCCCGACGGGAGCGAACACCGGGGAGCTGTTTTTT.

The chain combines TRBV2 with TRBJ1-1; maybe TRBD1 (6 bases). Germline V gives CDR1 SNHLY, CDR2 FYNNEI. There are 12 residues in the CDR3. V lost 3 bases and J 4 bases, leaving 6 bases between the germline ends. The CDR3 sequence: CASSDRGTEAFF. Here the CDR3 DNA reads TGTGCCAGCAGTGACAGGGGCACTGAAGCTTTCTTT.